Given below is one T cell receptor beta chain in context. This specimen comes from a study of human T cells and chemical hapten exposure. The V and J ends lost 0 bases and 7 bases respectively, with 17 bases between them. This CDR3 is built from 15 residues. Germline V gives CDR1 SGHRS, CDR2 YFSETQ. Each CDR3 protein is one row after TCRdb ran MiXCR on the RACE reads. Of roughly 97,000 distinct CDR3 sequences listed, 27% are singletons. Stated time point: patch test 3, about 24 weeks after DPC sensitization. Treatment given: therapeutic diphenylcyclopropenone sensitization with weekly scalp DPC. The sequences come from whole blood, collected in connection with sensitization to the hapten diphenylcyclopropenone (DPC). V gene TRBV5-1 combines with J gene TRBJ2-7; D perhaps matches TRBD1 (6 bases). This receptor was obtained from a man between 40 and 49 years old with alopecia areata. Some clones in this sample may be carry-over from other donors' samples. The CDR3 DNA sequence: TGCGCCAGCAGCTTGGGGAGTGGGGGCTCGCGGGAGCAGTACTTC. Translating gives CASSLGSGGSREQYF.